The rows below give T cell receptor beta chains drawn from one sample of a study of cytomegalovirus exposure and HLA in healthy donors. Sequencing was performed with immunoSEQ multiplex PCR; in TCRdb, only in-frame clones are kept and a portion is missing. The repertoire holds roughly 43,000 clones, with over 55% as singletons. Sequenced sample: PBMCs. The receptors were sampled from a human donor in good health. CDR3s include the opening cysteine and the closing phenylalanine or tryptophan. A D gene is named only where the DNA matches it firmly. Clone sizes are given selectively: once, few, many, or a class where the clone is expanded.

CASRSDSATNEKLFF TGTGCCAGCAGATCGGACAGCGCAACTAATGAAAAACTGTTTTTT - TRBJ1-4 TRBV28 -
CSVEGGEGGVGYTF TGCAGCGTTGAAGGGGGGGAAGGGGGCGTTGGCTACACCTTC - TRBJ1-2 TRBV29-1 TRBD1
CASSQQVTGELFF TGTGCCAGCAGTCAACAAGTCACCGGGGAGCTGTTTTTT - TRBJ2-2 TRBV7-6 -
CASSLRGVGANVLTF TGTGCCAGCAGTTTACGGGGAGTCGGGGCCAACGTCCTGACTTTC - TRBJ2-6 TRBV28 -
CAWGQGQGYTF TGTGCCTGGGGACAGGGACAAGGCTACACCTTC - TRBJ1-2 TRBV30 TRBD1
CASWDNWETQYF TGTGCCAGTTGGGACAATTGGGAGACCCAGTACTTC - TRBJ2-5 TRBV28 -
CASTNGSPGAKNIQYF TGCGCCAGCACTAATGGGTCCCCGGGAGCCAAAAACATTCAGTACTTC - TRBJ2-4 TRBV10-2 -
CASSELTASAYGYTF TGTGCCAGCAGTGAATTGACAGCCTCAGCCTATGGCTACACCTTC - TRBJ1-2 TRBV6-1 -
CAVQGISNQPQHF TGTGCCGTACAGGGGATTAGCAATCAGCCCCAGCATTTT - TRBJ1-5 TRBV10-3 TRBD1
CASSPRESPEKLFF TGTGCCAGCAGCCCCCGGGAATCCCCTGAAAAACTGTTTTTT - TRBJ1-4 TRBV5-4 -
CASSLAAQGMAGYTF TGCGCCAGCAGCTTGGCCGCCCAGGGTATGGCTGGCTACACCTTC - TRBJ1-2 TRBV5-1 -
CASSKGGTGINNQPQHF TGTGCCAGCAGTAAAGGGGGGACAGGTATCAACAATCAGCCCCAGCATTTT once TRBJ1-5 TRBV6-1 TRBD1
CASSESRGTEAFF TGTGCCAGCAGCGAATCCAGGGGAACTGAAGCTTTCTTT - TRBJ1-1 TRBV6-1 -
CASSLARVRTGELFF TGCGCCAGCAGCTTAGCCAGGGTGCGCACCGGGGAGCTGTTTTTT - TRBJ2-2 TRBV5-1 -
CASRDSSSNQPQHF TGTGCCAGCAGGGACAGTTCAAGCAATCAGCCCCAGCATTTT - TRBJ1-5 TRBV6-6 -
CATSRDQGNNQPQHF TGTGCCACCAGCAGAGACCAGGGGAACAATCAGCCCCAGCATTTT once TRBJ1-5 TRBV15 -
CASSSGQINEKLFF TGTGCCAGCAGTTCGGGACAGATTAATGAAAAACTGTTTTTT - TRBJ1-4 TRBV5-4 TRBD1
CASSLGQASEQYF TGTGCCAGCAGCTTGGGGCAGGCTTCCGAGCAGTACTTC - TRBJ2-7 TRBV5-6 -
CASSVRTSGGDIQETQYF TGTGCCAGCAGCGTCCGGACTAGCGGGGGGGATATACAAGAGACCCAGTACTTC - TRBJ2-5 TRBV2 TRBD2
CASSLLNGQPQHF TGTGCCAGCAGTTTATTGAACGGGCAGCCCCAGCATTTT - TRBJ1-5 TRBV28 -
CASNRGPGYTF TGTGCCAGTAACAGGGGCCCAGGCTACACCTTC - TRBJ1-2 TRBV19 TRBD1
CASSWVTGGGYEQYF TGTGCCAGCAGCTGGGTGACAGGGGGCGGGTACGAGCAGTACTTC - TRBJ2-7 TRBV7-9 TRBD1
CASSQDREVRETQYF TGTGCCAGCAGCCAAGATCGGGAGGTTCGGGAGACCCAGTACTTC - TRBJ2-5 TRBV4-2 TRBD2
CASSLASSGNTIYF TGCGCCAGCAGCTTGGCTTCGTCTGGAAACACCATATATTTT - TRBJ1-3 TRBV5-1 -
CASSEAGAGFYEQFF TGTGCCAGCAGTGAAGCGGGGGCAGGGTTCTATGAGCAGTTCTTC - TRBJ2-1 TRBV6-1 -
CAISGTGRTEAFF TGTGCCATCAGTGGGACAGGGCGTACTGAAGCTTTCTTT few TRBJ1-1 TRBV10-3 TRBD1
CASSTDYYTQYF TGCGCCAGCAGCACTGACTATTATACGCAGTATTTT - TRBJ2-3 TRBV5-1 -
CASSFQGAGETQYF TGTGCCAGCAGCTTCCAGGGGGCAGGAGAGACCCAGTACTTC once TRBJ2-5 TRBV7-9 TRBD1
CASSRDYEQYF TGTGCCAGCAGCCGAGACTACGAGCAGTACTTC - TRBJ2-7 TRBV7-9 -
CASSRSGGEIAKNIQYF TGTGCCAGCAGCCGAAGCGGGGGTGAGATAGCCAAAAACATTCAGTACTTC - TRBJ2-4 TRBV4-2 TRBD2
CASSSTGPESYEQYF TGTGCCAGCAGCTCTACAGGGCCCGAATCCTACGAGCAGTACTTC - TRBJ2-7 TRBV7-9 -
CASSARGNQPQHF TGTGCCAGCAGTGCCAGGGGGAATCAGCCCCAGCATTTT few TRBJ1-5 TRBV27 TRBD1
CASSPGQVNYGYTF TGTGCCAGCAGCCCCGGACAGGTTAACTATGGCTACACCTTC - TRBJ1-2 TRBV7-2 TRBD1
CASSISIRGKGQGNGYTF TGTGCCAGCAGCATTAGCATTCGGGGGAAGGGACAGGGAAATGGCTACACCTTC - TRBJ1-2 TRBV11-2 TRBD1
CSARTDYGYTF TGCAGCGCCCGGACAGACTATGGCTACACCTTC - TRBJ1-2 TRBV29-1 -
CASSLNRGQDGYTF TGTGCCAGCAGCTTGAACAGGGGGCAGGATGGCTACACCTTC few TRBJ1-2 TRBV7-8 TRBD1
CASSRFRDRRNEQFF TGCGCCAGCAGCCGATTCCGGGACAGGAGGAATGAGCAGTTCTTC - TRBJ2-1 TRBV4-3 TRBD1
CASSVDSRGDGYTF TGTGCCAGCAGTGTTGACAGCCGCGGGGATGGCTACACCTTC - TRBJ1-2 TRBV25-1 -
CAISYRGLGTDTQYF TGTGCCATCAGTTACAGGGGGCTTGGCACAGATACGCAGTATTTT few TRBJ2-3 TRBV10-3 TRBD1
CASSLEANQPQHF TGCGCCAGCAGCCTGGAAGCAAATCAGCCCCAGCATTTT - TRBJ1-5 TRBV5-1 -
CASSQVFAGGSLSSYEQYF TGCGCCAGCAGCCAAGTTTTCGCGGGGGGCAGTTTGAGCTCCTACGAGCAGTACTTC - TRBJ2-7 TRBV4-1 TRBD2
CASSSGQSYNEQFF TGCGCCAGCAGCAGCGGACAGTCATACAATGAGCAGTTCTTC few TRBJ2-1 TRBV5-1 -
CASSPGLSTDTQYF TGTGCCAGCTCACCAGGACTAAGCACAGATACGCAGTATTTT - TRBJ2-3 TRBV18 -
CASTNSGTGSYEQYF TGTGCCAGCACTAACTCCGGGACAGGATCCTACGAGCAGTACTTC - TRBJ2-7 TRBV28 TRBD1
CASSLDRRGLIYGYTF TGTGCCAGCAGCTTAGATCGAAGGGGGTTGATCTATGGCTACACCTTC - TRBJ1-2 TRBV7-9 -
CAISALYSNQPQHF TGTGCCATCAGTGCCCTCTATAGCAATCAGCCCCAGCATTTT - TRBJ1-5 TRBV10-3 -
CASSPTDRPDYGYTF TGTGCCAGCAGCCCAACGGACAGGCCCGACTATGGCTACACCTTC - TRBJ1-2 TRBV7-9 TRBD1
CASSLTHTQDTQYF TGTGCCAGCAGCTTAACGCACACACAGGATACGCAGTATTTT - TRBJ2-3 TRBV11-2 -
CSVVRQLNTEAFF TGCAGCGTTGTCAGACAATTGAACACTGAAGCTTTCTTT - TRBJ1-1 TRBV29-1 -
CASSAGLSSYNEQFF TGTGCCAGCTCAGCGGGCCTAAGCTCCTACAATGAGCAGTTCTTC - TRBJ2-1 TRBV18 -
CASSLSASDTQYF TGTGCCAGCAGCTTATCTGCGTCAGATACGCAGTATTTT - TRBJ2-3 TRBV7-9 -
CASSLAGGTTYEQYF TGTGCCAGCAGCTTAGCGGGGGGGACAACCTACGAGCAGTACTTC once TRBJ2-7 TRBV7-2 -
CASSEYHSLNLLEQYF TGTGCCAGCAGTGAATACCACAGTTTAAACCTCCTAGAGCAGTACTTC - TRBJ2-7 TRBV25-1 -
CASSPQGVLRSGANVLTF TGTGCCAGCAGCCCCCAGGGTGTCCTCCGATCTGGGGCCAACGTCCTGACTTTC - TRBJ2-6 TRBV5-4 -
CASSRDRVSYNEQFF TGTGCCAGCAGCCGGGACAGGGTATCCTACAATGAGCAGTTCTTC - TRBJ2-1 TRBV9 TRBD1